This TCR beta chain is from a study of blood T cell repertoires in COVID-19. As for the study in general: COVID-19 samples from acute and convalescent phases originated in the United States, Italy and Spain.

The V gene lost 2 bases and the J gene lost 4 bases, with 15 bases spanning the gap. Germline loops: CDR1 MNHEY, CDR2 SMNVEV (reference sequence). This CDR3 contains 16 residues. Original data processing: Reference gene primer amplification in the assay estimated nucleated cell counts. The method was immunoSEQ multiplex PCR; TCRdb's version includes in-frame clones alone and lacks a portion of them. D and trimming come from the DNA, and the V and J calls and clone size come from that table. The data show 20,000 to 25,000 clones, with more than 80% seen just once and 6% held by the top ten. The chain carries TRBV27 and TRBJ2-1, with D perhaps matching TRBD1 (6 bases). Sequencing input: peripheral blood. The receptor was derived from a human donor in a cohort sampled during active COVID-19. The CDR3 DNA reads as TGTGCCAGCAGTTTACTCACAGGGCCCGGGTACAATGAGCAGTTCTTC. Translated, it gives CASSLLTGPGYNEQFF.